This TCR beta chain was identified during a study of T cell responses to AZD1222 COVID-19 vaccine (dated by TCRdb to the early 2020s). For the wider study: AZD1222 recipients with second doses at about 4 weeks or about 12 weeks were pooled, because spike-specific TCR depth and breadth did not differ between schedules. A total of 233 trial participants underwent TCR sequencing, of whom about 210 received two doses of AZD1222 and some 25 received two doses of the MenACWY control vaccine. Enrollment into the trials was organized by age into subgroups of 18-55, 56-69 and 70-plus years, and those subgroups contained approximately 160, 26 and 62 TCR-sequenced participants, respectively. Points the paper makes about the study in general: No day 14 peak-response samples were available, so repertoires were characterized only after the peak T cell response. The whole spike protein was spanned by vaccine-associated CD4 TCRs, and dominant responses were seen in regions 160-218 and 743-854. Spike-specific TCR breadth and depth rose significantly after two AZD1222 doses compared with day 0 and with MenACWY recipients. Most participants were white British and females outnumbered males, and the authors suggested that clonal diversity may have been underestimated. Reportedly, almost half of the unique spike-specific TCRs recognized epitopes lying outside the regions that are mutated in the B.1.351 and B.1.1.7 variants. In the small 56-69-year group, the increase in depth fell short of significance, most likely because of low power. Conclusions about previously exposed vaccinees are limited, since just five to seven AZD1222 recipients were seropositive for SARS-CoV-2 at baseline.

As regards this clone: Its antigen remains unidentified. There are no base qualities to consult, and no much larger clone falls within one base.

What the time point label conveys for this sample: baseline before first vaccination. Vaccinee samples came from UK trials COV001 and COV002, including a single-blind randomized controlled phase 2/3 trial of AZD1222 (ChAdOx1 nCoV-19) in healthy adults. For TCRbeta chain sequencing, PBMC samples from trial participants were taken at day 0 and at day 28 after the second dose. CDR1 and CDR2 are drawn from the germline V gene: MNHEY, SVGAGI. The CDR3 holds 12 amino acids from the cysteine to the phenylalanine. Only the CDR3 region is kept as DNA, spanning 36 bases read in frame from base 1. V and J lose 8 bases and 8 bases, and a span of 12 bases separates them. The CDR3 regions of human TCRbeta chains were subjected to immunosequencing. Concerning the study's data processing: TCRs in the repertoires were compared against a reference library of SARS-CoV-2-specific TCRs that had been generated with the MIRA antigen-specificity platform. Breadth was defined as the fraction of unique TCRs that were SARS-CoV-2-associated, and depth was defined as the fraction of total T cells that were SARS-CoV-2-associated. Using the MIRA data, each spike-specific TCR was mapped to the spike region that the TCR reacts to and placed in a CD4 or CD8 class. Log10-transformed breadth and depth values were compared by one-way ANOVA with Sidak's multiple comparisons tests. TCRdb took over this immuneACCESS table, retaining in-frame rearrangements with V and J assigned. Such tables are incomplete; in checked studies, under half of the missing clones stem from an unresolved V gene, and the remainder is unexplained. V and J calls and clone size follow that table, whereas D and trimming were derived from the DNA. In all, the sample holds approximately 110,000 clones, and less than 90% of those were seen once. Approximately 9.2% of the sample is in the top ten clones.

The sequence links TRBV6-5 to TRBJ1-4; the D gene is perhaps TRBD1, from 5 matching bases. The input for sequencing was peripheral blood, taken on day 0 of AZD1222 vaccination. The receptor's source is an adult in good health. DNA sequence: TGTGCCAGCCGGGCTTCAGGGGAAAAACTGTTTTTT. Translated, it reads CASRASGEKLFF.